The following is a T cell receptor (beta chain) sequence with its context. Its specificity is not known. The data derive from a study of T cell clones after liver transplantation. Overall study: Timepoints were pre-transplant, pre-withdrawal, and after withdrawal was completed or failed.

V dropped 6 bases and J dropped 4 bases, with 10 bases sitting between them. Germline V gene data show CDR1 as SNHLY and CDR2 as FYNNEI. The CDR3 has 13 amino acids. Sorting of unstimulated PBMCs yielded separate CD3+CD4+ and CD3+CD8+ fractions. TCRdb's table, derived via immunoSEQ multiplex PCR, lists solely in-frame clones and lacks some. The repertoire consists of around 78,000 clones, with approximately 82% occurring once and the leading ten covering less than 3.5%. Study conclusions and caveats: These preliminary findings come from unstandardized post-transplant sampling times.

The material sequenced was CD4+ T cells from blood, taken at the 22-month timepoint. The chain joins TRBV2 to TRBJ1-5; D is undetermined. The receptor's source is a human patient who received a liver transplant. Among the T cells, some may be from the graft donor. The CDR3 sequence: CASSPQENQPQHF. The CDR3, as DNA: TGTGCCAGCAGCCCCCAGGAAAATCAGCCCCAGCATTTT.